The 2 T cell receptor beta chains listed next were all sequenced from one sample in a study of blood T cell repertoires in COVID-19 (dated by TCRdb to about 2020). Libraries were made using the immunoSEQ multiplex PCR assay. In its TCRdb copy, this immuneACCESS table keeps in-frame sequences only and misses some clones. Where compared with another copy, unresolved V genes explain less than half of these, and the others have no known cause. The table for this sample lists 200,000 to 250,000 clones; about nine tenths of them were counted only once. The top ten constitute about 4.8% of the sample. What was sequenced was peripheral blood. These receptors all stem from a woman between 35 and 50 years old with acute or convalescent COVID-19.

The CDR3 sequence: CASSLGRRGQTQYF. The CDR3 bases are TGTGCCAGCAGCTTGGGGAGGAGGGGGCAGACCCAGTACTTC. The chain employs TRBV5-6 and TRBJ2-5, with D perhaps matching TRBD1 (7 bases). With 0 bases removed from V and 6 bases from J, the gap between germline ends came to 12 bases. The CDR3 sequence is 14 residues long. Germline V gene data show CDR1 as SGHDT and CDR2 as YYEEEE.

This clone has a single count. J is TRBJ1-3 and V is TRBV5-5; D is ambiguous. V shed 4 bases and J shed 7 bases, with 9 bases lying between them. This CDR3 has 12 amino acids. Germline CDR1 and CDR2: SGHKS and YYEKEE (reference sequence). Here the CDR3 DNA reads TGTGCCAGCAGCCCAGGCGGGAACACCATATATTTT. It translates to CASSPGGNTIYF.